The rows below give T cell receptor beta chains drawn from one sample of a study of early T cells in non-severe SARS-CoV-2 infection. TCRdb called the 5' RACE reads again in MiXCR, with one record for every CDR3 protein. The repertoire has approximately 70,000 distinct CDR3 sequences, approximately 14% of them found once; the top ten carry 11% to 15%. The specimen sequenced was whole blood. The origin of the receptors is an adult who was a healthcare worker with PCR-confirmed SARS-CoV-2 infection or an uninfected control (not recorded which). Both conserved end residues are part of each CDR3. The D gene is left open where the match is weak. Clone size is stated in some rows and not others, as once, few, many or a class when expanded.

CDR3 protein: CASRPGTASGNTIYF
CDR3 DNA: TGTGCCAGCAGGCCCGGGACAGCCTCTGGAAACACCATATATTTT
V gene: TRBV7-9
D gene: TRBD1
clone size: .
J gene: TRBJ1-3

CDR3 protein: CASSLDGIYHEQFF
CDR3 DNA: TGTGCCAGCAGCTTAGACGGGATCTACCATGAGCAGTTCTTC
V gene: TRBV7-2
D gene: .
clone size: .
J gene: TRBJ2-1

CDR3 protein: CASSRTGTGELFF
CDR3 DNA: TGCGCCAGCAGCCGTACAGGAACCGGGGAGCTGTTTTTT
V gene: TRBV4-3
D gene: .
clone size: few
J gene: TRBJ2-2

CDR3 protein: CASTTGDGSPLHF
CDR3 DNA: TGTGCCAGCACAACAGGGGACGGTTCACCCCTCCACTTT
V gene: TRBV28
D gene: TRBD1
clone size: once
J gene: TRBJ1-6

CDR3 protein: CASSRDRGDQPQHF
CDR3 DNA: TGTGCCAGCAGCCGAGACAGGGGGGATCAGCCCCAGCATTTT
V gene: TRBV7-9
D gene: TRBD1
clone size: few
J gene: TRBJ1-5

CDR3 protein: CASSGLAGGSTDTQYF
CDR3 DNA: TGTGCCAGCAGCGGACTAGCGGGGGGATCCACAGATACGCAGTATTTT
V gene: TRBV11-2
D gene: TRBD2
clone size: many
J gene: TRBJ2-3

CDR3 protein: CASSLEASKRNEQFF
CDR3 DNA: TGTGCCAGCAGCTTAGAGGCATCCAAAAGGAATGAGCAGTTCTTC
V gene: TRBV7-3
D gene: .
clone size: few
J gene: TRBJ2-1

CDR3 protein: CASSSLRDRTYNEQFF
CDR3 DNA: TGTGCCAGCAGTTCACTCCGGGACAGGACATACAATGAGCAGTTCTTC
V gene: TRBV28
D gene: TRBD1
clone size: many
J gene: TRBJ2-1

CDR3 protein: CASSFTGEGPDVLTF
CDR3 DNA: TGTGCCAGCAGCTTCACCGGCGAGGGGCCCGACGTCCTGACTTTC
V gene: TRBV11-2
D gene: .
clone size: few
J gene: TRBJ2-6

CDR3 protein: CASSPYGTGNTEAFF
CDR3 DNA: TGTGCCAGCTCACCTTACGGGACGGGGAACACTGAAGCTTTCTTT
V gene: TRBV18
D gene: .
clone size: few
J gene: TRBJ1-1

CDR3 protein: CASSSDPGGELFF
CDR3 DNA: TGTGCCAGCAGCTCGGACCCAGGCGGGGAGCTGTTTTTT
V gene: TRBV5-4
D gene: .
clone size: few
J gene: TRBJ2-2

CDR3 protein: CAWSPVSGFYNEQFF
CDR3 DNA: TGTGCCTGGAGTCCCGTCTCGGGATTTTACAATGAGCAGTTCTTC
V gene: TRBV30
D gene: .
clone size: few
J gene: TRBJ2-1

CDR3 protein: CASESSPPLHF
CDR3 DNA: TGTGCCAGCGAGTCGAGCCCACCCCTCCACTTT
V gene: TRBV6-1
D gene: .
clone size: many
J gene: TRBJ1-6

CDR3 protein: CASSVHRDGTYEQYF
CDR3 DNA: TGTGCCAGCAGCGTCCACCGGGACGGTACCTACGAGCAGTACTTC
V gene: TRBV9
D gene: .
clone size: .
J gene: TRBJ2-7

CDR3 protein: CASSLGLAGGYNEQFF
CDR3 DNA: TGTGCCAGCAGTTTAGGCTTAGCGGGGGGTTACAATGAGCAGTTCTTC
V gene: TRBV28
D gene: TRBD2
clone size: .
J gene: TRBJ2-1

CDR3 protein: CSVEQAQETQYF
CDR3 DNA: TGCAGCGTTGAACAAGCCCAAGAGACCCAGTACTTC
V gene: TRBV29-1
D gene: .
clone size: many
J gene: TRBJ2-5

CDR3 protein: CASLPGTGNEKLFF
CDR3 DNA: TGTGCCAGCCTCCCTGGGACAGGGAATGAAAAACTGTTTTTT
V gene: TRBV12-3/TRBV12-4
D gene: TRBD1
clone size: .
J gene: TRBJ1-4

CDR3 protein: CASSQLFDSGNTIYF
CDR3 DNA: TGTGCCAGCAGCCAGTTATTCGACTCTGGAAACACCATATATTTT
V gene: TRBV14
D gene: .
clone size: few
J gene: TRBJ1-3

CDR3 protein: CSARSRSPQGAYEQYF
CDR3 DNA: TGCAGTGCTCGATCTAGGTCCCCTCAGGGGGCCTACGAGCAGTACTTC
V gene: TRBV20-1
D gene: TRBD1
clone size: few
J gene: TRBJ2-7

CDR3 protein: CASSFFGPDTQYF
CDR3 DNA: TGTGCCAGCAGCTTTTTTGGTCCAGATACGCAGTATTTT
V gene: TRBV5-4
D gene: .
clone size: few
J gene: TRBJ2-3

CDR3 protein: CASVQTQYF
CDR3 DNA: TGTGCCAGCGTCCAGACCCAGTACTTC
V gene: TRBV6-2/TRBV6-3
D gene: .
clone size: many
J gene: TRBJ2-5